A few counts support the clone carrying this T cell receptor (beta chain). Per germline, CDR1 SGHDT and CDR2 YYEEEE. The CDR3 is made up of 15 amino acids. Trimming took 4 bases from V and 4 from J; bases not matched to a gene: 2. The data are from a study of beta chain features in type 1 diabetes. The study reverse transcribed the entire isolated RNA, so it sequenced expressed TCRB transcripts. The protocol was immunoSEQ multiplex PCR, while the TCRdb copy is restricted to in-frame clones and leaves out a portion. The sample contains some 410,000 clones, about 15% of which appear only once. This TCR derives from a man aged 25 to 40 in good health. Sequencing was done on a sample of naive CD4+ T cells from blood. The chain recombines TRBV5-6 with TRBJ1-6; 10 nucleotides line up with TRBD1. CDR3 in amino acids: CASSPGQGYNSPLHF. CDR3 coding DNA: TGTGCCAGCAGCCCGGGACAGGGGTATAATTCACCCCTCCACTTT.